The sequence of this TCR beta chain was determined in a study of blood T cells in healthy people across ages. Note on this clonotype: The antigen is not known.

The authors isolated at least 7 million PBMCs per sample. Overall study findings and caveats: Unknown donor CMV status possibly confounded expanded clonotype changes.

A second PCR, run for about 6 to 11 cycles, used a sample-barcoded 5' primer plus a J-beta primer mix. TCRdb reprocessed the 5' RACE reads with MiXCR, giving one entry per CDR3 protein. Of approximately 1.5 million distinct CDR3 sequences listed, 35% to 45% were seen once; the top ten hold just over 4%. The J segment lost 4 bases and the V segment lost 3 bases, leaving 12 bases of the junction unmatched. Germline V CDR1 and CDR2: SGDLS, YYNGEE. The CDR3 is made up of 17 amino acids. The sequenced sample consisted of blood. V gene TRBV9 combines with J gene TRBJ1-2; 10 nucleotides line up with TRBD1. This sequence was found in a woman aged 18-30 years in good health. CDR3 in amino acids: CASSGSGTGAAGYGYTF. The CDR3 DNA sequence: TGTGCCAGCAGCGGCTCCGGGACAGGGGCCGCCGGCTATGGCTACACCTTC.